This T cell receptor beta chain originates from a study of blood T cell repertoires in COVID-19. The overall study: Samples of COVID-19 (acute and convalescent) were obtained from the United States, Italy and Spain. T cells, B-cell-depleted T cells, or PBMCs supplied cDNA or gDNA.

Germline assignment: CDR1 LGHNA and CDR2 YSLEER. CDR3 size: 13 residues. Trimming cost V 1 base and J 6 bases, with 6 bases left between them. The method was immunoSEQ multiplex PCR; TCRdb's version includes in-frame clones alone and lacks a portion of them. The sample gives 160,000 or so clones, around 90% of which show up once; 1.6% is in the top ten. The clonotype originates from a woman between 45 and 65 years old with acute or convalescent COVID-19. This chain joins TRBV4-3 and TRBJ2-2; D is uncertain. The sample comprised peripheral blood. CDR3 in DNA: TGCGCCAGCAGCCAAGGTGGCCCCGGGGAGCTGTTTTTT. The encoded protein is CASSQGGPGELFF.